The next 32 T cell receptor beta chains were all read from a single sample in a study of response to subunit inactivated influenza vaccine (dated by TCRdb to the late 2010s). The library was generated by RT-PCR. The sequencer was an Illumina HiSeq 2500. Starting from the raw public reads, TCRdb applied fastp trimming at Q25, assembled clones with MiXCR and retained in-frame beta chains. One record per CDR3 amino acid sequence lists the most common genes and DNA. Across this sample there are about 570,000 distinct CDR3 sequences, with roughly 10% seen only once. Approximately 10% of the sample is taken by the ten largest. This same sample was also taken into another study, of T cells expressing NK-cell markers. The second source states: 5'RACE template switching, by which a universal primer site and unique molecular identifiers were added, was used to make TCR beta cDNA libraries.

The material was PBMCs from blood, obtained on the day of vaccination. All receptors come from a man aged 45-65 years who received an inactivated influenza vaccine. Donor details come from another sample of the same person, matched by shared clones.

This clonotype was found many times. The chain is built from TRBV10-3 and TRBJ2-5; weak D call: TRBD1 (6 bases). The CDR3 totals 14 residues. CDR1 ENHRY and CDR2 SYGVKD come from the germline V gene. The CDR3 reads CAVQGPSHQETQYF. CDR3 bases: TGTGCTGTCCAGGGGCCCTCCCACCAAGAGACCCAGTACTTC.

The genes are TRBV9 and TRBJ2-1; 7 bases are a match to TRBD2. The J segment lost 5 bases and the V segment lost 6 bases, leaving 11 bases of the junction unmatched. This CDR3 has 15 residues. The germline V gene has CDR1 SGDLS and CDR2 YYNGEE. In DNA form, the CDR3 reads TGTGCCAGCAACCCGGCGGGACTAAGGCACAATGAGCAGTTCTTC. Translation: CASNPAGLRHNEQFF.

The V gene is TRBV20-1, the J gene TRBJ1-6; tentatively, D is TRBD1 (5 bases). This CDR3 region has 16 residues. Trimming took off 5 bases at V and 0 bases at J, with 14 bases between the two ends. From germline, CDR1 is DFQATT and CDR2 SNEGSKA (reference sequence). The CDR3 is CSAGVGGSSYNSPLHF. The CDR3 region has the DNA TGCAGTGCTGGGGTGGGGGGAAGCTCCTATAATTCACCCCTCCACTTT.

J is TRBJ2-1 and V is TRBV4-1; TRBD2 matches 9 bases. J lost 6 bases, V lost 0 bases, and 6 bases had no gene match. This CDR3 region has 16 residues. Germline values: CDR1 MGHRA, CDR2 YSYEKL. In DNA form, the CDR3 reads TGCGCCAGCAGCCAAGATTTCCCTAGCGGGGCCAATGAGCAGTTCTTC. Encoded protein: CASSQDFPSGANEQFF.

The chain uses TRBV7-9 and TRBJ1-1, with D possibly TRBD1 on 6 matching bases. The CDR3 loop spans 13 amino acids. Germline-derived CDR1 and CDR2 are SEHNR and FQNEAQ (reference sequence). Deletions cut 3 bases from V and 4 bases from J, with 9 bases between. CDR3 loop: CASSFTGPTEAFF. The CDR3 DNA reads TGTGCCAGCAGCTTCACAGGGCCCACTGAAGCTTTCTTT.

This clonotype came up once. The rearrangement uses TRBV2 and TRBJ2-7, with a possible D match to TRBD2 (5 bases). This CDR3 spans 13 amino acids. V was shortened by 3 bases and J by 3 bases, with 9 bases between the two germline ends. Germline loops: CDR1 SNHLY, CDR2 FYNNEI. The chain's CDR3 is CASSEEVNYEQYF. The CDR3 region has the DNA TGTGCCAGCAGTGAGGAGGTGAACTACGAGCAGTACTTC.

V usage is TRBV7-9 and J usage is TRBJ2-1, with a possible D match to TRBD2 (5 bases). The CDR3 has 17 amino acids. Trimming removed 3 bases from V and 0 bases from J, with 15 bases in between. Germline V gene data show CDR1 as SEHNR and CDR2 as FQNEAQ (reference sequence). The CDR3 sequence is CASSFGFSVSSYNEQFF. The CDR3 DNA is TGTGCCAGCAGCTTCGGTTTTAGCGTAAGCTCCTACAATGAGCAGTTCTTC. The variable domain in full, with the rest retrieved from reference TRBV7-9 and TRBJ2-1, is DTGVSQNPRHKITKRGQNVTFRCDPISEHNRLYWYRQTLGQGPEFLTYFQNEAQLEKSRLLSDRFSAERPKGSFSTLEIQRTEQGDSAMYLCASSFGFSVSSYNEQFFGPGTRLTVL.

This clonotype was seen only a few times. The chain links TRBV30 to TRBJ2-1; D might be TRBD2 (5 bases). V was pared by 0 bases and J by 9 bases, with 9 bases between. There are 12 residues in the CDR3. Germline CDR1 GTSNPN, CDR2 SVGIG (reference sequence). The CDR3 loop reads CAWSVRGSEQFF. CDR3 sequence (DNA): TGTGCCTGGAGTGTACGAGGGTCTGAGCAGTTCTTC.

The chain couples TRBV24-1 to TRBJ2-7; TRBD1 agrees at 9 bases. V dropped 5 bases and J dropped 3; count of bases not matched to a gene: 7. The CDR3 has 15 residues. Germline V gives CDR1 KGHDR, CDR2 SFDVKD. In DNA form, the CDR3 reads TGTGCCACCAGTGCCCGGGGACAGGGTTTCTACGAGCAGTACTTC. This sequence encodes CATSARGQGFYEQYF.

This clonotype was observed a few times. V and J are TRBV25-1 and TRBJ2-1; D is ambiguous. The CDR3 totals 13 residues. V dropped 6 bases and J dropped 3 bases, with 9 bases sitting between them. Looked up from germline, CDR1 is MGHDK and CDR2 is SYGVNS. The CDR3 region is CASRASHYNEQFF. CDR3 DNA: TGTGCCAGCAGGGCCTCCCACTACAATGAGCAGTTCTTC.

This clonotype was detected a few times. For the CDR3, the DNA is TGTGCCAGCAGCTTGGGGGAGCGGGACTACAATGAGCAGTTCTTC. This translates into CASSLGERDYNEQFF. The chain has TRBV7-9 and TRBJ2-1; 7 bases are a match to TRBD2. Germline CDR1 is SEHNR and CDR2 is FQNEAQ (reference sequence). CDR3 length: 15 residues. V gave up 3 bases and J gave up 3 bases; unmatched junction bases: 5.

This clonotype was seen repeatedly, ten times or more. As DNA, the CDR3 is TGCGCCAGCAGCTTGGGGGGAGGTGTTCAGCCCCAGCATTTT. The encoded protein is CASSLGGGVQPQHF. This chain joins TRBV5-1 and TRBJ1-5, with D unclear. Germline lookup yields CDR1 SGHRS and CDR2 YFSETQ. Between the trimmed V and J ends, which lost 0 bases and 6 bases, there was a span of 10 bases. The CDR3 loop spans 14 amino acids.

This clonotype has a handful of counts. V and J are TRBV18 and TRBJ2-1; D is ambiguous. The CDR3 is made up of 16 amino acids. CDR1 is KGHSH, CDR2 LQKENI, per germline. With 2 bases removed from V and 9 bases from J, the gap between germline ends came to 20 bases. The CDR3 is CASSPVVSDVGIEQFF. In nucleotides, the CDR3 is TGTGCCAGCTCACCAGTGGTCAGCGACGTAGGGATTGAGCAGTTCTTC.

The chain links TRBV4-3 to TRBJ2-7; TRBD1 might be the D (5 bases). CDR3 length equals 14 residues. The V end was cut by 3 bases, the J end by 8 bases, with 17 bases between. The germline CDR1 and CDR2 sequences are LGHNA and YSLEER. In DNA form, the CDR3 reads TGCGCCAGCAGCCAGGGGCAGAATGGTTATAAGCAGTACTTC. Its translation is CASSQGQNGYKQYF.

This clonotype was seen a handful of times. The chain employs TRBV12-3 or TRBV12-4 and TRBJ2-7; possibly TRBD1 for D (5 bases). Trimming pared 5 bases from V and 0 bases from J, leaving 20 bases between. The CDR3 is made up of 17 amino acids. The CDR3 is CASSPPILTENSYEQYF. The CDR3 DNA follows: TGTGCCAGCAGTCCCCCCATCCTGACAGAGAACTCCTACGAGCAGTACTTC.

V is TRBV21-1 and J is TRBJ2-7; the table's D gene call, TRBD1, was not cross checked with the DNA. TRBV21-1 is tagged as a pseudogene. This CDR3 has 17 amino acids. CDR3 protein: CASSKGGSGHLSYEQYF. CDR3 in DNA: TGTGCCAGCAGCAAAGGTGGGAGCGGACACCTCTCCTACGAGCAGTACTTC.

V usage is TRBV7-6 and J usage is TRBJ2-7; the D gene is possibly TRBD2 (6 bases). CDR1 and CDR2 (germline): SGHVS, FNYEAQ. The CDR3 has 14 amino acids. The V end lost 8 bases, the J end lost 5 bases, and 19 bases lay between the germline ends. CDR3 sequence (DNA): TGTGCCAGCTCTATTCGGCCGGGGGTCCACGAGCAGTACTTC. The encoded protein is CASSIRPGVHEQYF.

This chain joins TRBV10-1 and TRBJ2-5, with a possible D match to TRBD2 (6 bases). There are 15 residues in the CDR3. Germline V gene sequence: CDR1 WNHNN, CDR2 SYGVQD (reference sequence). V lost 2 bases to trimming and J lost 4 bases, with 14 bases between them. CDR3 nucleotides: TGCGCCAGCAGTGAGGGAGGGCAGGGAGGAGAGACCCAGTACTTC. Its translation is CASSEGGQGGETQYF.

The sample holds many counts of this clonotype. The chain couples TRBV5-1 to TRBJ2-4; D ambiguous. The length of the CDR3 is 15 residues. Germline CDR1 is SGHRS and CDR2 is YFSETQ. V was cut by 2 bases and J by 5 bases, with 14 bases left in between. CDR3 DNA sequence: TGCGCCAGCAGCTTTCAAGGCACCCCCGAAAACATTCAGTACTTC. This translates into CASSFQGTPENIQYF.

This clonotype has a handful of counts. V and J are TRBV12-3 or TRBV12-4 and TRBJ1-1; TRBD1 matches at 9 bases. V dropped 6 bases and J dropped 6; count of bases not matched to a gene: 17. The CDR3 sequence is 17 residues long. In DNA form, the CDR3 reads TGTGCCAGCAGCAACAGTCCCGGGACAGGGTATCATTCTGAAGCTTTCTTT. Translating gives CASSNSPGTGYHSEAFF.

This clonotype was seen a handful of times. The J gene is TRBJ2-5, the V gene TRBV7-8; D is perhaps TRBD1 (6 bases). The CDR3 extends over 15 amino acids. V was cut by 4 bases and J by 0 bases, with 12 bases left in between. Germline CDR1 is SGHVS and CDR2 is FQNEAQ. The CDR3 reads CASSSPWDNQETQYF. The CDR3 DNA reads as TGTGCCAGCAGCTCACCCTGGGACAACCAAGAGACCCAGTACTTC.

This sequence joins TRBV4-3 and TRBJ2-3; D remains ambiguous. The CDR3 spans 16 residues. CDR1 is LGHNA and CDR2 is YSLEER in the germline V gene. Deletions cut 0 bases from V and 0 bases from J, with 10 bases between. The CDR3 loop is CASSQDGRSSTDTQYF. CDR3 nucleotide sequence: TGCGCCAGCAGCCAAGATGGCAGGTCTAGCACAGATACGCAGTATTTT.

The chain's CDR3 is CASSGISGGATDTQYF. The CDR3 DNA follows: TGTGCCAGCAGTGGGATTAGCGGGGGGGCCACAGATACGCAGTATTTT. The chain carries TRBV12-3 or TRBV12-4 and TRBJ2-3; 11 bases align to TRBD2. Unmatched junction bases numbered 6, after V lost 5 bases and J lost 2 bases. This CDR3 spans 16 amino acids.

This clonotype was seen a few times. The chain links TRBV5-6 to TRBJ2-1, with D perhaps given as TRBD1 or TRBD2 (5 bases each). The germline V gene has CDR1 SGHDT and CDR2 YYEEEE. Between the trimmed V and J ends, which lost 0 bases and 4 bases, there was a span of 11 bases. This CDR3 region has 15 residues. Here the CDR3 reads CASSLAGRGYNEQFF. CDR3 sequence (DNA): TGTGCCAGCAGCTTGGCGGGACGGGGTTACAATGAGCAGTTCTTC.

The rearrangement uses TRBV11-2 and TRBJ2-2, with 12 bases aligning to TRBD2. The CDR3 contains 17 residues. The germline V gene encodes CDR1 SGHAT and CDR2 FQNNGV. The junction had 6 bases not matched to a gene; V was cut back by 5 bases and J by 2 bases. The CDR3 DNA reads TGTGCCAGCAGCCTTAGACTAGCGGGAGTTAACACCGGGGAGCTGTTTTTT. Translation gives CASSLRLAGVNTGELFF.

This chain links TRBV5-4 with TRBJ1-2; TRBD1 agrees at 9 bases. The germline V gene encodes CDR1 SGHNT and CDR2 YYREEE (reference sequence). This CDR3 region has 16 residues. V gave up 2 bases and J gave up 7 bases; unmatched junction bases: 12. The DNA for the CDR3 is TGTGCCAGCAGCTTAATGACGACGGGACAGGGTACTGGCTACACCTTC. The encoded protein is CASSLMTTGQGTGYTF.

CDR3 protein: CASSQDGLAGGPGSYNEQFF. DNA for the CDR3: TGTGCCAGCAGCCAAGACGGTCTAGCGGGGGGGCCGGGCTCCTACAATGAGCAGTTCTTC. The chain combines TRBV3-1 with TRBJ2-1; 12 bases map to TRBD2. There are 20 residues in the CDR3. The junction had 9 bases not matched to a gene; V was cut back by 0 bases and J by 0 bases. Germline CDR1 is LGHDT and CDR2 is YNNKEL (reference sequence).

This clonotype was observed a few times. V and J are TRBV10-3 and TRBJ2-7, with TRBD2 matching over 7 bases. The CDR3 runs to 13 residues. V dropped 6 bases and J dropped 5; count of bases not matched to a gene: 7. The germline CDR1 and CDR2 sequences are ENHRY and SYGVKD. The chain's CDR3 is CAIRGREFHEQYF. CDR3 nucleotides: TGTGCCATCAGAGGGCGGGAGTTCCACGAGCAGTACTTC.

The chain uses TRBV6-2 or TRBV6-3 and TRBJ1-2; TRBD1 matches 7 bases. The CDR3 runs 11 residues. V dropped 8 bases and J dropped 3; count of bases not matched to a gene: 0. The V gene's germline CDR1 is MNHEY and CDR2 SVGEGT. The CDR3 protein is CASGTDYGYTF. The CDR3 region has the DNA TGTGCCAGCGGGACAGACTATGGCTACACCTTC.

This clonotype was seen a handful of times. J is TRBJ1-4 and V is TRBV25-1; D call uncertain. Germline loops: CDR1 MGHDK, CDR2 SYGVNS. CDR3 length equals 14 residues. Trimming pared 0 bases from V and 6 bases from J, leaving 8 bases between. The CDR3 here is CASSEYYGDEKLFF. DNA of the CDR3: TGTGCCAGCAGTGAATATTACGGGGATGAAAAACTGTTTTTT.

V and J are TRBV7-3 and TRBJ2-1; D is perhaps TRBD2 (5 bases). Deletions cut 5 bases from V and 6 bases from J, with 14 bases between. CDR3 length equals 14 residues. Per germline, CDR1 SGHTA and CDR2 FQGTGA. The CDR3 loop is CASSPGLSTNEQFF. The DNA of the CDR3 is TGTGCCAGCAGCCCCGGACTCAGTACCAATGAGCAGTTCTTC.

This chain uses TRBV7-2 with TRBJ2-5; tentatively, D is TRBD1 (6 bases). This CDR3 is built from 15 residues. Deletions cut 1 base from V and 1 base from J, with 10 bases between. Germline V gene data show CDR1 as SGHTA and CDR2 as FQGNSA. CDR3 amino acids: CASSLGGLFQETQYF. The CDR3 DNA follows: TGTGCCAGCAGCTTAGGGGGGCTATTCCAAGAGACCCAGTACTTC.